This is a list of T cell receptor beta chains from one sample in a study of T cell repertoires in cytomegalovirus infection. Their antigens are not known. MiXCR, applied by TCRdb to the reads, yields one record per CDR3 protein. Of roughly 800,000 distinct CDR3 sequences listed, about 28% are singletons. The sequenced sample was cultured CD8+ T cells from PBMCs, obtained from culture after CMV antigen stimulation. The receptors were gathered from a human donor in good health (CMV status not recorded). Some clones in this sample may be carry-over from other donors' samples. Each CDR3 is given with its conserved first and last residue. Fields, in order: V gene, J gene, CDR3 protein.

TRBV4-1	TRBJ2-2	CASSQASTGELFF
TRBV6-6	TRBJ2-3	CASSGPGSSTDTQYF
TRBV19	TRBJ2-1	CASSIRDRAGDEQFF
TRBV7-8	TRBJ2-1	CASSFEGLHEQFF
TRBV27	TRBJ1-5	CASSLSSAQPQHF
TRBV7-8	TRBJ2-7	CASSQGGIDEQYF
TRBV19	TRBJ2-7	CASSFWGSPIEQYF
TRBV12-3/TRBV12-4	TRBJ1-1	CASRHPQGAGEAFF
TRBV27	TRBJ2-7	CASSLSLSGGTYEQYF
TRBV27	TRBJ1-5	CASSLTGILQPQHF
TRBV20-1	TRBJ2-5	CSARGPGMRETQYF
TRBV10-2	TRBJ1-1	CASSQTGGFTEAFF
TRBV28	TRBJ1-5	CAGTHPRRVGQPQHF
TRBV7-4	TRBJ1-1	CASSLVGQGTLNTEAFF
TRBV4-1	TRBJ2-3	CASSQFENLASTDTQYF
TRBV7-9	TRBJ1-5	CASSAGVYGNQPQHF
TRBV25-1	TRBJ1-2	CASSEYGQGSGYGYTF
TRBV7-6	TRBJ1-1	CVSSSQIRSEAFF
TRBV7-9	TRBJ1-3	CASSAGQSSSGNTIYF
TRBV5-1	TRBJ2-1	CASRGGDGQMFF
TRBV5-6	TRBJ2-1	CASSLGLAGALSYNEQFF
TRBV4-3	TRBJ1-5	CASSQGSLRGRRNQPQHF
TRBV15	TRBJ1-1	CATSRDQIMNTEAFF
TRBV29-1	TRBJ2-7	CSVTLGYEQYF
TRBV7-8	TRBJ2-3	CASSGPSTDTQYF
TRBV7-6	TRBJ1-3	CASSTGQGALGNTIYF
TRBV5-5	TRBJ1-5	CASSLAGFGPNQPQHF
TRBV20-1	TRBJ2-1	CSARDLRTGNELF
TRBV7-6	TRBJ1-2	CASSLDYTGSLANYGYTF
TRBV9	TRBJ2-3	CASSVRTGFTDTQYF
TRBV6-5	TRBJ2-5	CATHRLAGALETQYF
TRBV7-6	TRBJ2-1	CASSPGGGQGSHEQFF
TRBV12-3/TRBV12-4	TRBJ1-2	CAGSVQGAFDYGYTF
TRBV7-2	TRBJ2-6	CASLAVGANVLTF
TRBV19	TRBJ2-7	CASKSDSLSSYEQYF
TRBV11-2	TRBJ2-1	CASSVQGLGEQFF
TRBV7-9	TRBJ2-7	CASSSDRTAYEQYF
TRBV7-6	TRBJ1-3	CASSLGGSEPGNTIYF
TRBV7-9	TRBJ1-4	CASSPPRGGSNEKLFF
TRBV11-2	TRBJ2-3	CASSWGTSPFADTQYF
TRBV10-3	TRBJ1-5	CAIGASNQPQHF
TRBV12-3/TRBV12-4	TRBJ1-1	CAILGIRGTEAFF
TRBV12-5	TRBJ2-1	CASGLGPTVSYNEQFF
TRBV20-1	TRBJ2-1	CSARDTLLEYNEQFF
TRBV18	TRBJ1-2	CASSPPGETHYGYTF
TRBV14	TRBJ1-1	CASSQARGYTEAFF
TRBV7-7	TRBJ2-5	CASSRSVQETQYF
TRBV7-9	TRBJ2-2	CASSSREVDHTGELFF
TRBV27	TRBJ1-4	CASRFQSLTNEKLFF
TRBV12-3/TRBV12-4	TRBJ2-1	CASSFGTVRNEQFF